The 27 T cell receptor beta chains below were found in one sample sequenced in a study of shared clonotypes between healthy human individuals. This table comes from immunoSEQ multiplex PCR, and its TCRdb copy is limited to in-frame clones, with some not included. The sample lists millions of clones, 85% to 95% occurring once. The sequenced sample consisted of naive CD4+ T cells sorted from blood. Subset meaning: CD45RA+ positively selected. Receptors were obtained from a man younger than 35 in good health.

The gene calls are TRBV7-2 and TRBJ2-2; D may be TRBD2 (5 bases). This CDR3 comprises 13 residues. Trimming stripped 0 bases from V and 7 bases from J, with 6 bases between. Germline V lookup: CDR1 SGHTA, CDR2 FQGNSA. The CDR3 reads CASSLAGIGELFF. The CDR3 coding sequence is TGTGCCAGCAGCTTAGCCGGGATCGGGGAGCTGTTTTTT. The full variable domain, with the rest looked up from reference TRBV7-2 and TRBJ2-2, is GAGVSQSPSNKVTEKGKDVELRCDPISGHTALYWYRQSLGQGLEFLIYFQGNSAPDKSGLPSDRFSAERTGGSVSTLTIQRTQQEDSAVYLCASSLAGIGELFFGEGSRLTVL.

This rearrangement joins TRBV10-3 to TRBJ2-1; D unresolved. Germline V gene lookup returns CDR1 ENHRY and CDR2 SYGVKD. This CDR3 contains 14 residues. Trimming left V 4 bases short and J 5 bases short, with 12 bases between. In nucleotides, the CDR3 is TGTGCCATCAGTGGGAGTGTACTAAACAATGAGCAGTTCTTC. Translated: CAISGSVLNNEQFF.

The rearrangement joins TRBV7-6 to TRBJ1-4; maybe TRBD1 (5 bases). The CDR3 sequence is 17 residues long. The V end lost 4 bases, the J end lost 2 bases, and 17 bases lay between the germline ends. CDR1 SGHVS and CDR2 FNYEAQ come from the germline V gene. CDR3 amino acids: CASSSGLGGLTNEKLFF. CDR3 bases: TGTGCCAGCAGCTCCGGTTTGGGGGGTCTGACTAATGAAAAACTGTTTTTT. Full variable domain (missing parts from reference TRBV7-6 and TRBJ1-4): GAGVSQSPRYKVTKRGQDVALRCDPISGHVSLYWYRQALGQGPEFLTYFNYEAQQDKSGLPNDRFSAERPEGSISTLTIQRTEQRDSAMYRCASSSGLGGLTNEKLFFGSGTQLSVL.

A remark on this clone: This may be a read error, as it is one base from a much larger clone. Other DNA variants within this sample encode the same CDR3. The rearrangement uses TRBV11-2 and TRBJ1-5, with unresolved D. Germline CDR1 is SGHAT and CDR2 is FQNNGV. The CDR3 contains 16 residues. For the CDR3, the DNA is TGTGCCAGCAGCTTAGATACCCCCACGAACAATCAGCCCCAGCACTTT. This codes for CASSLDTPTNNQPQHF. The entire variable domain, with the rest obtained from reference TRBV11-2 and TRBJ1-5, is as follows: EAGVAQSPRYKIIEKRQSVAFWCNPISGHATLYWYQQILGQGPKLLIQFQNNGVVDDSQLPKDRFSAERLKGVDSTLKIQPAKLEDSAVYLCASSLDTPTNNQPQHFGDGTRLSIL.

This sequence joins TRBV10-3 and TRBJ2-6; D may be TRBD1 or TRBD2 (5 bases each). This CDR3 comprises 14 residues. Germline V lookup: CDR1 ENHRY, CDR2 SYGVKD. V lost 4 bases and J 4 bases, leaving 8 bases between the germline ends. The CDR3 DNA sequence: TGTGCCATCAGTGGAGGGGCCGGGGCCAACGTCCTGACTTTC. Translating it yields CAISGGAGANVLTF.

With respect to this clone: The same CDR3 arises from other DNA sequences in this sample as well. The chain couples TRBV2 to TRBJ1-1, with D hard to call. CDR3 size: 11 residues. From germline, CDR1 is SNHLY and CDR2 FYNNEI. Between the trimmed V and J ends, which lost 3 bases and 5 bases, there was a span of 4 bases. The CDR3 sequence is CASSERTEAFF. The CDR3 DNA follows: TGTGCCAGCAGTGAGAGGACTGAAGCTTTCTTT.

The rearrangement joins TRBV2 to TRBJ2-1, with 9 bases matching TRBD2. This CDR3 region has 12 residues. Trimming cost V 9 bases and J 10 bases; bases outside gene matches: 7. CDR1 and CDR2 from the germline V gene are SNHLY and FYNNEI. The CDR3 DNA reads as TGTGCCAGTCTAGGGACTAGCAAGGAGCAGTTCTTC. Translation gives CASLGTSKEQFF.

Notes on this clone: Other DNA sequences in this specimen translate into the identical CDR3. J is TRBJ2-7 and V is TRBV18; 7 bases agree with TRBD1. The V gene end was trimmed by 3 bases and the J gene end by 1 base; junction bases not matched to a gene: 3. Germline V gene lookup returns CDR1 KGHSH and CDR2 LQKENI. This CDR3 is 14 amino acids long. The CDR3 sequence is CASSPGTASYEQYF. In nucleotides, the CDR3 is TGTGCCAGCTCACCCGGGACAGCTTCCTACGAGCAGTACTTC.

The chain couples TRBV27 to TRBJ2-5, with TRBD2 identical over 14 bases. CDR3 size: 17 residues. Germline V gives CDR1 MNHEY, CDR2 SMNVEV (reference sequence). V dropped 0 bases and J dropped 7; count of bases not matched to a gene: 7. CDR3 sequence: CASSLSSETSGRATQYF. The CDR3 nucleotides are TGTGCCAGCAGTTTATCTTCCGAGACTAGCGGGAGGGCGACCCAGTACTTC.

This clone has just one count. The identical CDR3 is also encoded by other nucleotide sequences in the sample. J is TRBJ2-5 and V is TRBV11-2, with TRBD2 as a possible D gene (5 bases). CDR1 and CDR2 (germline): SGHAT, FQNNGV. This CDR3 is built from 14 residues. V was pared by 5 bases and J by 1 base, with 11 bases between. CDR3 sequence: CASSLGRGQETQYF. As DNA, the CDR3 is TGTGCCAGCAGCCTTGGACGGGGCCAAGAGACCCAGTACTTC.

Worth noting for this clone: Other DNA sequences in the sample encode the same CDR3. The CDR3 DNA reads as TGCGCCAGCAGCTTGCAGGGAGGAACTGAAGCTTTCTTT. Residues: CASSLQGGTEAFF. The V and J genes are TRBV5-1 and TRBJ1-1; D possibly corresponds to TRBD1 (5 bases). Trimming removed 1 base from V and 5 bases from J, with 9 bases in between. Per the germline V gene, CDR1 is SGHRS and CDR2 is YFSETQ. The CDR3 has 13 amino acids.

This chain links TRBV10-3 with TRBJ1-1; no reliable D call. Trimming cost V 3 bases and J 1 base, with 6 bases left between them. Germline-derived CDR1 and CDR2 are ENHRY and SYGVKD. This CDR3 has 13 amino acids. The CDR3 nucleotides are TGTGCCATCAGTGATGGCAGGAACACTGAAGCTTTCTTT. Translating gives CAISDGRNTEAFF.

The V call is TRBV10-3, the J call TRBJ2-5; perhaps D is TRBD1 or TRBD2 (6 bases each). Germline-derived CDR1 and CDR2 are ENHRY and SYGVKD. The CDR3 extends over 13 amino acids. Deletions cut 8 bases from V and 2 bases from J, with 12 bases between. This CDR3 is CAIGGGLQETQYF. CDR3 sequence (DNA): TGTGCCATCGGTGGGGGGCTTCAAGAGACCCAGTACTTC.

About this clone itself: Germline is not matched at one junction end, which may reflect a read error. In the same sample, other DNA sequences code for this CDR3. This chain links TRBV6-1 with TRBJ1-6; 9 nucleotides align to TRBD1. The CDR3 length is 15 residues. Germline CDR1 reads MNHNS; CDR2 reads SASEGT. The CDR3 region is CASSGGQGHNSPLHF. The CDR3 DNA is TGTGCCAGTAGTGGAGGACAGGGGCATAATTCACCCCTCCACTTT.

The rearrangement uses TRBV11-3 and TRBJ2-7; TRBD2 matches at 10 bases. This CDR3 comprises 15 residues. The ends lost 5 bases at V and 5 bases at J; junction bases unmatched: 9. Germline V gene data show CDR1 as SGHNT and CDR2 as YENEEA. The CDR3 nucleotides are TGTGCCAGCAGCGCTAGCGGGGGCCCCTTCGACGAGCAGTACTTC. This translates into CASSASGGPFDEQYF.

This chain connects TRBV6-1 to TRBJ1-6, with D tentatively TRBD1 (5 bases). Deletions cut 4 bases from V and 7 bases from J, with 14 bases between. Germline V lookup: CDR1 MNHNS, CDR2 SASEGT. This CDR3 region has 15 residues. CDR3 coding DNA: TGTGCCAGCAGTGTACCGATGGGGCCCAATTCACCCCTCCACTTT. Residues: CASSVPMGPNSPLHF.

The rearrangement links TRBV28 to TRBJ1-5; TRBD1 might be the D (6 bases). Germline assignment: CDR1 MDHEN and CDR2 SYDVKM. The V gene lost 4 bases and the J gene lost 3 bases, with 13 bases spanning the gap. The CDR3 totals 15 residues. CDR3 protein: CASSSPQGFNQPQHF. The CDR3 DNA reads TGTGCCAGCAGTTCCCCTCAGGGGTTCAATCAGCCCCAGCATTTT.

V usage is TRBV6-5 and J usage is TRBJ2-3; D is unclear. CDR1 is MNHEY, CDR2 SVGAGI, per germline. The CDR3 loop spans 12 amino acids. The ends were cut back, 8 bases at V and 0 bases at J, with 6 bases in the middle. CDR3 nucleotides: TGTGCCAGCCAGCGTAGCACAGATACGCAGTATTTT. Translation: CASQRSTDTQYF.

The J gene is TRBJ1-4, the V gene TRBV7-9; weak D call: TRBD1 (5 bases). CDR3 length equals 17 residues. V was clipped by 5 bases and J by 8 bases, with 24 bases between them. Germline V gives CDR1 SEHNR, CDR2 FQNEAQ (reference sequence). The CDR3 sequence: CASSPTGMGLEAEKLFF. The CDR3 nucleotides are TGTGCCAGCAGCCCCACCGGGATGGGGCTGGAAGCGGAAAAACTGTTTTTT.

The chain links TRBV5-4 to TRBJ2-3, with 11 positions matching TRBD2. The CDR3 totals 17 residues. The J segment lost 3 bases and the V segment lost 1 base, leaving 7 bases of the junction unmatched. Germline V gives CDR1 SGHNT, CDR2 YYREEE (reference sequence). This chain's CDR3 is CASSLWLAGGPTDTQYF. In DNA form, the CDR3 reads TGTGCCAGCAGCTTGTGGTTAGCGGGAGGGCCGACAGATACGCAGTATTTT.

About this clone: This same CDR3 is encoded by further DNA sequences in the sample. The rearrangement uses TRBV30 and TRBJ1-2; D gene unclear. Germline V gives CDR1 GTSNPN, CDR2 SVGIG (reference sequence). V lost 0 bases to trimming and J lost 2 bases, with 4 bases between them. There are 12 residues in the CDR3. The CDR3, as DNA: TGTGCCTGGAGTGTACTAAACTATGGCTACACCTTC. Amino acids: CAWSVLNYGYTF.

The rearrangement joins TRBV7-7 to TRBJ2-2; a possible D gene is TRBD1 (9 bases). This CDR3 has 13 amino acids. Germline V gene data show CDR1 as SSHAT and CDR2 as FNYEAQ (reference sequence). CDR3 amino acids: CASGTGITGELFF. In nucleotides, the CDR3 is TGTGCTAGCGGGACAGGGATCACCGGGGAGCTGTTTTTT.

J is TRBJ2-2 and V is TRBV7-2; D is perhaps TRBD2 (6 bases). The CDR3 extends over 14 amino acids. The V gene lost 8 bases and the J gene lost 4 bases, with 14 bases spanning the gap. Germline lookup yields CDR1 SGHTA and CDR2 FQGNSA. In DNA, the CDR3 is TGTGCCAGCCTACTTTCTAGCGTCACCGGGGAGCTGTTTTTT. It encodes CASLLSSVTGELFF.

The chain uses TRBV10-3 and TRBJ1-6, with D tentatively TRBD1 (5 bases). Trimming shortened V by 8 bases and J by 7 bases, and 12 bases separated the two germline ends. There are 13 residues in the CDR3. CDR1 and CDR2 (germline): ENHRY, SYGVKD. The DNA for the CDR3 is TGTGCCATCGGTGGGGGTCCAAATTCACCCCTCCACTTT. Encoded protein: CAIGGGPNSPLHF.

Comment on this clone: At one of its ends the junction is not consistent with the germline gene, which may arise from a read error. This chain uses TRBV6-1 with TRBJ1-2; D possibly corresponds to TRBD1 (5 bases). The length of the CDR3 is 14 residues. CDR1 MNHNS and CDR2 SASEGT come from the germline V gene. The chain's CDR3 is CAISGAGINYGYTF. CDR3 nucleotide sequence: TGTGCCATCAGTGGGGCAGGGATTAACTATGGCTACACCTTC.

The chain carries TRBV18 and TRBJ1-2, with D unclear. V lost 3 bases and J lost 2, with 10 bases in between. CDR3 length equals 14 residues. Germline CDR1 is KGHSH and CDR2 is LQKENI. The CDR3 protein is CASSPSTGNYGYTF. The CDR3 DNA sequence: TGTGCCAGCTCACCGTCGACGGGGAACTATGGCTACACCTTC.

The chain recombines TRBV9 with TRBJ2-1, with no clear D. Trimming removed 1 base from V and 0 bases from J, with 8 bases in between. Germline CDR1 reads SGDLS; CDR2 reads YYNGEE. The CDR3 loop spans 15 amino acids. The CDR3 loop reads CASSVTGYSYNEQFF. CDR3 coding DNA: TGTGCCAGCAGCGTAACCGGGTACTCCTACAATGAGCAGTTCTTC.